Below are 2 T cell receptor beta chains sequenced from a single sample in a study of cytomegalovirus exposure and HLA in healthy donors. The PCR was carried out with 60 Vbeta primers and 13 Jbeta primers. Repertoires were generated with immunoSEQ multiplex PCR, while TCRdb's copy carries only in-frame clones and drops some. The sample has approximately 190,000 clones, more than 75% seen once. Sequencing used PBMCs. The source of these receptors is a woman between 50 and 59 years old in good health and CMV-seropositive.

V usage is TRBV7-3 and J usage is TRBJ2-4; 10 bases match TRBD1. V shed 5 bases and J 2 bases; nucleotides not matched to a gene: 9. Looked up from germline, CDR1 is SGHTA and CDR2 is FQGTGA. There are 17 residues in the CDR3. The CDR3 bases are TGTGCCAGCAGCCGTAACCGGACAGGGGGGACCAAAAACATTCAGTACTTC. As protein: CASSRNRTGGTKNIQYF.

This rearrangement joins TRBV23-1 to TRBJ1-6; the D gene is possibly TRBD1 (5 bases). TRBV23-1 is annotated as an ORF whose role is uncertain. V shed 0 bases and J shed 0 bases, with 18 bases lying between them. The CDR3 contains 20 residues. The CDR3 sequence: CASSQSSIAGGSSYNSPLHF. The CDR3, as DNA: TGCGCCAGCAGTCAATCATCAATCGCGGGGGGGAGCTCCTATAATTCACCCCTCCACTTT.